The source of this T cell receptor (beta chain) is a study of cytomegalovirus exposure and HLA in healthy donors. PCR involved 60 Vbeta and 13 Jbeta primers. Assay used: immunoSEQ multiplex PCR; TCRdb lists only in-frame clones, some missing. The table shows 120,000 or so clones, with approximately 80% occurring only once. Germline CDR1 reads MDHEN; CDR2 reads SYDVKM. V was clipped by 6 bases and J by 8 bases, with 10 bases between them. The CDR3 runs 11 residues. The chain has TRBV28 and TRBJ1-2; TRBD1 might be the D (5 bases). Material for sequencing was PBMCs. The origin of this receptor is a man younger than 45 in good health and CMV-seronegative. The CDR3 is CASSGPGGYTF. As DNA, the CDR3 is TGTGCCAGCAGCGGACCAGGGGGCTACACCTTC.